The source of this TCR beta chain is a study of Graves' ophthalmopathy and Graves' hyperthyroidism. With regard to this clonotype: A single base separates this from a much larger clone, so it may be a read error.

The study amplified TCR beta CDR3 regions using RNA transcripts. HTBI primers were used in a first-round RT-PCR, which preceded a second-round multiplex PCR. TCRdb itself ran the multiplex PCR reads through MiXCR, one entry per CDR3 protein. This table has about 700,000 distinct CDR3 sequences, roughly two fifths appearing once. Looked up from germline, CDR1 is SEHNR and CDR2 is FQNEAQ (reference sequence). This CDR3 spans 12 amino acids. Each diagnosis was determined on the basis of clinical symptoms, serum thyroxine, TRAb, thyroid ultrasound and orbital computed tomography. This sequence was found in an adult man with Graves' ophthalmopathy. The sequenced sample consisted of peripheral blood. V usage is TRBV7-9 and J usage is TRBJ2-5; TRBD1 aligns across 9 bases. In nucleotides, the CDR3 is TGTGCCAGCAGCTTCGGGACAGGGCCCATGGACTTC. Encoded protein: CASSFGTGPMDF.